The clone carrying this T cell receptor beta chain appeared a few times. CDR1 is SGHTA and CDR2 is FQGNSA in the germline V gene. V lost 5 bases, J lost 5 bases, and 9 bases stayed unmatched. CDR3 size: 15 residues. The sample is drawn from a study of blood T cells in healthy people across ages. Through a sample-barcoded 5' primer and a J-beta primer mix, a second PCR was run for 7 to 11 cycles. TCRdb processed the 5' RACE reads anew with MiXCR; each CDR3 protein has one entry. This table holds over 600,000 distinct CDR3 sequences, 40% to 50% found once. The sample was blood. The sequence was obtained from an elderly man in good health. The rearrangement links TRBV7-2 to TRBJ2-4; 7 bases match TRBD1. CDR3 residues: CASSPRTGSENIQYF. CDR3 in DNA: TGTGCCAGCAGCCCCCGGACAGGCTCAGAAAACATTCAGTACTTC.